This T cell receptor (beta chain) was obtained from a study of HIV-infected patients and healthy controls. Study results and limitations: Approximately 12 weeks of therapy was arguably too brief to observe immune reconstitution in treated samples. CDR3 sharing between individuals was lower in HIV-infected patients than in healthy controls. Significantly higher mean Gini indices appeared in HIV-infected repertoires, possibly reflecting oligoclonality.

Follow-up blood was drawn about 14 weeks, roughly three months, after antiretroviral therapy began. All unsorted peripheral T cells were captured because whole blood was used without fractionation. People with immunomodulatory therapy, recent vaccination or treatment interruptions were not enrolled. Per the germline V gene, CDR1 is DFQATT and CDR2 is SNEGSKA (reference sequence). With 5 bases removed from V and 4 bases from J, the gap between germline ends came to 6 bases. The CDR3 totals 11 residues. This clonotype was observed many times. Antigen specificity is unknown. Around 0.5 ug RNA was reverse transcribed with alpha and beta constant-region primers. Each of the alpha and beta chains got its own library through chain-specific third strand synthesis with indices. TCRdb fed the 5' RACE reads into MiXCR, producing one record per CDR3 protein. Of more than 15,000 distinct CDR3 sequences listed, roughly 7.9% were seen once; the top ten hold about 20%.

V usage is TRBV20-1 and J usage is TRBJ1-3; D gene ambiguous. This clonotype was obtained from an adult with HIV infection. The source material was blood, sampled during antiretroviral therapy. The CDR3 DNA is TGCAGTGCTTGGGGAGGAAACACCATATATTTT. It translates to CSAWGGNTIYF.